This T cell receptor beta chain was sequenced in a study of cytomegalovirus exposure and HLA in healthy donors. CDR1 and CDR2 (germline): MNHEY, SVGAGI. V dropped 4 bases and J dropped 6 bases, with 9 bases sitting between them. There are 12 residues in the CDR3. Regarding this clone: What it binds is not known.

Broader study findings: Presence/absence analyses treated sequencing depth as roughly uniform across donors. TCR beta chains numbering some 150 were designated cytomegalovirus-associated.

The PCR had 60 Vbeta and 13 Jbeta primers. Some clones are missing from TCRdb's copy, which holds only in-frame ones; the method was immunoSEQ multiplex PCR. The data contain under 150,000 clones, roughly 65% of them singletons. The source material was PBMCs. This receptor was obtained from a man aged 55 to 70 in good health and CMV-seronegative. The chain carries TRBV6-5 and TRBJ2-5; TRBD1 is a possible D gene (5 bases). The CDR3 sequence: CASSSLGQTQYF. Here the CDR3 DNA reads TGTGCCAGCAGTTCCCTGGGGCAGACCCAGTACTTC.